The 18 T cell receptor beta chains presented below share a single source sample, sequenced in a study of CD8+CD57+ T cells in acquired aplastic anemia. The sequenced patients had an expansion of CD8+CD57+ cells seen by flow cytometry. The study profiled TCR beta VDJ and CDR3 using genomic DNA as template. One entry per CDR3 protein results from TCRdb running MiXCR on the reads. The sample includes fewer than 85,000 distinct CDR3 sequences, roughly two thirds of them seen just once. The sequenced sample was sorted CD4+, CD8+, or CD8+CD57+ T cells (not recorded which) from PBMCs. These receptor sequences come from a human donor with aplastic anemia.

This clonotype has ten or more counts. The rearrangement joins TRBV12-3 or TRBV12-4 to TRBJ2-7; 7 bases are a match to TRBD2. The ends lost 6 bases at V and 1 base at J; junction bases unmatched: 9. There are 15 residues in the CDR3. The CDR3 sequence is CASSPLGGLSYEQYF. CDR3 DNA: TGTGCCAGCAGCCCTTTGGGGGGGTTGTCCTACGAGCAGTACTTC.

This clonotype was counted many times. The V call is TRBV5-1, the J call TRBJ2-7; D call uncertain. V was cut by 2 bases and J by 7 bases, with 10 bases left in between. CDR3 length equals 12 residues. CDR1 and CDR2 (germline): SGHRS, YFSETQ. CDR3: CASSLTWKEQYF. The DNA for the CDR3 is TGCGCCAGCAGCTTAACTTGGAAGGAGCAGTACTTC.

This rearrangement joins TRBV15 to TRBJ2-1; TRBD2 matches at 11 bases. The ends lost 2 bases at V and 8 bases at J; junction bases unmatched: 11. CDR3 length: 17 residues. Germline CDR1 and CDR2: LNHNV and YYDKDF (reference sequence). CDR3: CATSRRLTSGRSDEQFF. In DNA, the CDR3 is TGTGCCACCAGCAGACGTTTAACTAGCGGGAGATCAGATGAGCAGTTCTTC.

The chain combines TRBV5-4 with TRBJ1-3; D is uncertain. Per germline, CDR1 SGHNT and CDR2 YYREEE (reference sequence). There are 14 residues in the CDR3. Trimming removed 1 base at V and 3 bases at J, with 8 bases between. The CDR3 sequence: CASSLTWGGNTIYF. As DNA, the CDR3 is TGTGCCAGCAGCTTGACGTGGGGTGGAAACACCATATATTTT.

This chain connects TRBV15 to TRBJ2-7, with D unclear. Trimming took 5 bases from V and 6 from J, leaving 11 bases between them. The CDR3 is 12 residues long. In germline, CDR1 is LNHNV, CDR2 YYDKDF (reference sequence). CDR3 loop: CATSRPTGEQYF. The CDR3, as DNA: TGTGCCACCAGCCGCCCCACTGGCGAGCAGTACTTC. The full variable domain, rest sourced from reference TRBV15 and TRBJ2-7, is DAMVIQNPRYQVTQFGKPVTLSCSQTLNHNVMYWYQQKSSQAPKLLFHYYDKDFNNEADTPDNFQSRRPNTSFCFLDIRSPGLGDTAMYLCATSRPTGEQYFGPGTRLTVT.

The chain has TRBV4-2 and TRBJ2-7; TRBD1 aligns across 7 bases. CDR3 length equals 14 residues. The germline gives CDR1 LGHNA, CDR2 YNFKEQ. Losses at the gene ends were 0 bases for V and 4 bases for J; bases not matched to a gene: 3. The CDR3 protein is CASSQEGGTYEQYF. For the CDR3, the DNA is TGTGCCAGCAGCCAAGAAGGGGGCACATACGAGCAGTACTTC.

The chain links TRBV7-9 to TRBJ1-1; no reliable D call. The germline V gene encodes CDR1 SEHNR and CDR2 FQNEAQ (reference sequence). Trimming pared 5 bases from V and 10 bases from J, leaving 14 bases between. The CDR3 is 12 residues long. This chain's CDR3 is CASSAGLNLAFF. The CDR3 DNA is TGTGCCAGCAGCGCAGGACTCAACTTAGCTTTCTTT.

The chain is built from TRBV10-3 and TRBJ1-5; TRBD1 is a possible D gene (6 bases). The CDR3 spans 12 residues. Trimming shortened V by 8 bases and J by 3 bases, and 8 bases separated the two germline ends. Germline CDR1 and CDR2: ENHRY and SYGVKD. The DNA of the CDR3 is TGTGCCATCCGGGACAACAATCAGCCCCAGCATTTT. Its translation is CAIRDNNQPQHF.

The chain couples TRBV6-5 to TRBJ2-3; D perhaps matches TRBD1 (7 bases). The V and J ends lost 7 bases and 3 bases respectively, with 14 bases between them. CDR3 length: 14 amino acids. Germline lookup yields CDR1 MNHEY and CDR2 SVGAGI. The CDR3 protein is CASMEQGRTDTQYF. CDR3 nucleotide sequence: TGTGCCAGCATGGAACAGGGGAGGACAGATACGCAGTATTTT.

Regarding this clonotype: Sequence at one end of the junction differs from germline and may be a read error. This chain links TRBV6-1 with TRBJ2-7; the D is unclear. The length of the CDR3 is 11 residues. CDR1 is MNHNS, CDR2 SASEGT, per germline. The CDR3 DNA follows: TGTGCCAGCAGTGGCCCCTACGGGCAGTACTTC. Translating gives CASSGPYGQYF.

The chain links TRBV20-1 to TRBJ1-1; 9 bases fit TRBD1. CDR1 and CDR2 (germline): DFQATT, SNEGSKA (reference sequence). The V segment lost 6 bases and the J segment 1 base; nucleotides outside the gene matches: 18. The CDR3 totals 18 residues. CDR3 sequence: CSASRDRVFTAGNTEAFF. The CDR3 DNA reads TGCAGTGCATCCCGGGACAGGGTGTTTACAGCAGGGAACACTGAAGCTTTCTTT.

This clonotype was found many times. This sequence joins TRBV13 and TRBJ2-7, with TRBD1 matching 8 bases. CDR1 PRHDT and CDR2 FYEKMQ come from the germline V gene (reference sequence). V lost 4 bases, J lost 0 bases, and 11 bases stayed unmatched. The CDR3 loop spans 17 amino acids. The CDR3 is CASSSAHTDRASYEQYF. CDR3 sequence (DNA): TGTGCCAGCAGCTCTGCCCATACGGACAGGGCCTCCTACGAGCAGTACTTC.

V gene TRBV10-3 combines with J gene TRBJ1-1, with 7 bases fitting TRBD1. J gave up 1 base and V 3 bases, and 5 bases lay outside the gene matches. Looked up from germline, CDR1 is ENHRY and CDR2 is SYGVKD. The CDR3 spans 15 residues. The DNA for the CDR3 is TGTGCCATCAGTGAACAGGGGCACGGGAACACTGAAGCTTTCTTT. Translated: CAISEQGHGNTEAFF.

The chain is built from TRBV7-2 and TRBJ2-7; no firm D call. The V end was cut by 1 base, the J end by 11 bases, with 9 bases between. The CDR3 has 11 residues. CDR1 SGHTA and CDR2 FQGNSA come from the germline V gene. DNA for the CDR3: TGTGCCAGCAGCTTAGGGCAGGCGAAGTACTTC. Protein sequence: CASSLGQAKYF.

The chain combines TRBV15 with TRBJ1-2; no firm D call. Trimming cost V 1 base and J 6 bases, with 6 bases left between them. Germline-derived CDR1 and CDR2 are LNHNV and YYDKDF (reference sequence). The CDR3 sequence is 12 residues long. The CDR3 sequence: CATSRGADGYTF. In DNA, the CDR3 is TGTGCCACCAGCAGAGGCGCAGATGGCTACACCTTC.

V gene TRBV4-3 combines with J gene TRBJ2-6, with D hard to call. The CDR3 length is 17 residues. The V gene lost 1 base and the J gene lost 4 bases, with 14 bases spanning the gap. From germline, CDR1 is LGHNA and CDR2 YSLEER. CDR3 coding DNA: TGCGCCAGCAGCCAAGTAATCGGCCTTCGCGGGGCCAACGTCCTGACTTTC. It yields the protein CASSQVIGLRGANVLTF.

The chain joins TRBV7-3 to TRBJ2-3, with D possibly being TRBD1 (6 bases). Germline V CDR1 and CDR2: SGHTA, FQGTGA. The CDR3 totals 13 residues. The V end lost 4 bases, the J end lost 3 bases, and 8 bases lay between the germline ends. CDR3 coding DNA: TGTGCCAGCAGCTCCGGGACAACAGATACGCAGTATTTT. Translated, it gives CASSSGTTDTQYF.

The chain employs TRBV10-3 and TRBJ1-2; the match to TRBD1 covers 12 bases. This CDR3 spans 18 amino acids. Germline V gene lookup returns CDR1 ENHRY and CDR2 SYGVKD. Trimming took 8 bases from V and 7 from J; bases not matched to a gene: 20. CDR3 nucleotide sequence: TGTGCCATCGGTCAAACACCGGGACAGGGGGCAGGCCCCACTGGCTACACCTTC. The encoded protein is CAIGQTPGQGAGPTGYTF.